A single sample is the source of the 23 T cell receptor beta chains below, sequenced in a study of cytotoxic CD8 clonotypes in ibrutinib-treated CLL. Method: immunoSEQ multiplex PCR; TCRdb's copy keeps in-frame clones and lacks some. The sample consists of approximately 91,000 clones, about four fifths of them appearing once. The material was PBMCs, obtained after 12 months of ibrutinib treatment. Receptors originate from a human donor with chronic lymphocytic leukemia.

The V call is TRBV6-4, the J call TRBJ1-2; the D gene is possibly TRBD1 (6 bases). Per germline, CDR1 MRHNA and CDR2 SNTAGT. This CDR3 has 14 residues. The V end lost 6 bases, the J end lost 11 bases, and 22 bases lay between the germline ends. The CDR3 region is CASSGTGTAGDYTF. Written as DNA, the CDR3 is TGTGCCAGCAGCGGAACAGGGACCGCTGGGGATTACACCTTC.

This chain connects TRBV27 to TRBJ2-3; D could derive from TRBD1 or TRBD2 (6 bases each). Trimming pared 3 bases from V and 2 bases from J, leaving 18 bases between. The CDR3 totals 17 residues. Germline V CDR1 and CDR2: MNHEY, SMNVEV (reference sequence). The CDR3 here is CASSLFPPRGPTDTQYF. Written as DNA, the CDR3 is TGTGCCAGCAGTTTGTTCCCCCCTCGGGGGCCCACAGATACGCAGTATTTT.

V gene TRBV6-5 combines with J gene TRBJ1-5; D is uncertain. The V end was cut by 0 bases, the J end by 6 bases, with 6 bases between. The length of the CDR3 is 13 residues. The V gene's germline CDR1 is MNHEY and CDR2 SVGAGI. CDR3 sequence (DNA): TGTGCCAGCAGTTACTCGAGGAGTCAGCCCCAGCATTTT. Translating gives CASSYSRSQPQHF.

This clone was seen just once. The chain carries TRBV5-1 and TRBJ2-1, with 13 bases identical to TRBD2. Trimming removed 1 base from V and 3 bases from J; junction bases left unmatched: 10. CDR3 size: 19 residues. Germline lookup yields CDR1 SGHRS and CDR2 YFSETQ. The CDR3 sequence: CASSLLETSGGPSYNEQFF. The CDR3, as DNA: TGCGCCAGCAGCTTGTTGGAGACTAGCGGGGGGCCCAGCTACAATGAGCAGTTCTTC.

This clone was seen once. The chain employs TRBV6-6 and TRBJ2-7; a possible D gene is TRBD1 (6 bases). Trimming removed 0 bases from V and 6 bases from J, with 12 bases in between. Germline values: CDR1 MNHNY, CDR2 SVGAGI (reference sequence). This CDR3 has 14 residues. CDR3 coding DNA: TGTGCCAGCAGTTACTCGACTGGGGGCGGCGAGCAGTACTTC. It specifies CASSYSTGGGEQYF.

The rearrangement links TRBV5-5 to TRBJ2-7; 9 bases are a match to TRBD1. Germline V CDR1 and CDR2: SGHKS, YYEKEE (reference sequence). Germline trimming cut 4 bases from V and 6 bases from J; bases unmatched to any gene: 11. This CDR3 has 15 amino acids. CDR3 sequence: CASSTQGAPKREQYF. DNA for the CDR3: TGTGCCAGCAGCACACAGGGGGCGCCGAAGCGCGAGCAGTACTTC. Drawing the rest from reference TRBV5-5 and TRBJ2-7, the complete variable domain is DAGVTQSPTHLIKTRGQQVTLRCSPISGHKSVSWYQQVLGQGPQFIFQYYEKEERGRGNFPDRFSARQFPNYSSELNVNALLLGDSALYLCASSTQGAPKREQYFGPGTRLTVT.

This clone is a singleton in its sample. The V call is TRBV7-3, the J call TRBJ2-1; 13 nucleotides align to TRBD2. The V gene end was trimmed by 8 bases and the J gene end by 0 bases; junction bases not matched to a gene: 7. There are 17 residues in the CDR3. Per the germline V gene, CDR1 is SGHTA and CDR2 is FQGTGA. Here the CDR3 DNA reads TGTGCCAGCCCGACTAGCGGGGGGCCCTGCTCCTACAATGAGCAGTTCTTC. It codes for CASPTSGGPCSYNEQFF.

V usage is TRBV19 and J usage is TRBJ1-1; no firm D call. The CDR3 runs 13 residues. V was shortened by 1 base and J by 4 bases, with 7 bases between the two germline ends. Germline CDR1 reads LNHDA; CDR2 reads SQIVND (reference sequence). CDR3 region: CASSIGPGTEAFF. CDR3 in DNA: TGTGCCAGTAGTATAGGGCCGGGCACTGAAGCTTTCTTT.

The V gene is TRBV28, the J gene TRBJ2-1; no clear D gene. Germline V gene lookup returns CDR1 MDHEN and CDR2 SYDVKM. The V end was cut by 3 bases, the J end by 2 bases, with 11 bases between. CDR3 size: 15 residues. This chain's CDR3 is CASSFAGLAYNEQFF. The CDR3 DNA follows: TGTGCCAGCAGTTTTGCAGGCTTAGCCTACAATGAGCAGTTCTTC.

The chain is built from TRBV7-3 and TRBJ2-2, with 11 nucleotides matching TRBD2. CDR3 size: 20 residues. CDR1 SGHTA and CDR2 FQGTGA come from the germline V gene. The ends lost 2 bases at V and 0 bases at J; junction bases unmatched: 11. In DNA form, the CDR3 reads TGTGCCAGCAGCTTATGGGGTAGCGGGAGGGCCGGAACGAACACCGGGGAGCTGTTTTTT. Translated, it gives CASSLWGSGRAGTNTGELFF.

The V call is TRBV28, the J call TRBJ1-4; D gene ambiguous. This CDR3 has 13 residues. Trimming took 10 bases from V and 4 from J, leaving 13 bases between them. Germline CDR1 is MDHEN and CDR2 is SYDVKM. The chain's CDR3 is CAISNADNEKLFF. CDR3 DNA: TGTGCCATCTCCAACGCCGATAATGAAAAACTGTTTTTT.

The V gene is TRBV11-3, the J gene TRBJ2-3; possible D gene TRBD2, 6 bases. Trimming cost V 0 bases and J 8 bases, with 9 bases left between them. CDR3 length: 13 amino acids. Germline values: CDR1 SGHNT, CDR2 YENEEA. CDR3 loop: CASSLEEAGTQYF. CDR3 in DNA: TGTGCCAGCAGCTTAGAGGAAGCGGGTACGCAGTATTTT.

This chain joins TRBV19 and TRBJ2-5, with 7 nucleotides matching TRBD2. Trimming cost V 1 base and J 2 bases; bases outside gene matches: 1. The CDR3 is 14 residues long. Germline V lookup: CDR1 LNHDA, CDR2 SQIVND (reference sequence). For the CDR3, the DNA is TGTGCCAGTAGTATAGTGGGACTACAAGAGACCCAGTACTTC. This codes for CASSIVGLQETQYF.

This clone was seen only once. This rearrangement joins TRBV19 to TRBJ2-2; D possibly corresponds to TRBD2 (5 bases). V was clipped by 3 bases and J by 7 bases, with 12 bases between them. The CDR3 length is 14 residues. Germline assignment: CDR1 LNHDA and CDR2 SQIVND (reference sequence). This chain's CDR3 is CASSMVVRGGELFF. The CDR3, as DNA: TGTGCCAGTAGTATGGTGGTACGGGGCGGGGAGCTGTTTTTT.

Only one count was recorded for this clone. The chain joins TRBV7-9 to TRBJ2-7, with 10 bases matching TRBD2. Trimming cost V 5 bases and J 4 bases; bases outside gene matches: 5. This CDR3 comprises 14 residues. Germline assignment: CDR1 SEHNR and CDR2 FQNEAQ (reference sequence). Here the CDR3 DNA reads TGTGCCAGCAGCCCCGGGACTAGCGTTTACGAGCAGTACTTC. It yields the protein CASSPGTSVYEQYF.

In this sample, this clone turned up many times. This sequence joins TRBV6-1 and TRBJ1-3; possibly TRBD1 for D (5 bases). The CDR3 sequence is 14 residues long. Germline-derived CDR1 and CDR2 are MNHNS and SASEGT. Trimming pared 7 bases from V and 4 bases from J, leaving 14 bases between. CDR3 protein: CASNGWGSGNTIYF. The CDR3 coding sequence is TGTGCCAGCAACGGGTGGGGGTCCGGAAACACCATATATTTT.

Here the CDR3 DNA reads TGTGCCAGCAGCTTAACTAGCGGGAGCTACGAGCAGTACTTC. It translates to CASSLTSGSYEQYF. The chain recombines TRBV7-2 with TRBJ2-7, with 11 bases matching TRBD2. Per germline, CDR1 SGHTA and CDR2 FQGNSA. The trim removed 2 bases at V and 3 bases at J, leaving 0 bases unmatched. CDR3 size: 14 residues. The full variable domain, in which reference TRBV7-2 and TRBJ2-7 provide the parts outside the CDR3, is GAGVSQSPSNKVTEKGKDVELRCDPISGHTALYWYRQSLGQGLEFLIYFQGNSAPDKSGLPSDRFSAERTGGSVSTLTIQRTQQEDSAVYLCASSLTSGSYEQYFGPGTRLTVT.

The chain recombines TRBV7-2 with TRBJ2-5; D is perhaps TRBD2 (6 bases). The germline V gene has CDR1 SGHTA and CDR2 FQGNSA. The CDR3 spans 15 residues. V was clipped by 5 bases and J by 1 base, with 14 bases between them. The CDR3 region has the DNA TGTGCCAGCAGCCGAATGGCGGGGCTCCAAGAGACCCAGTACTTC. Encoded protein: CASSRMAGLQETQYF.

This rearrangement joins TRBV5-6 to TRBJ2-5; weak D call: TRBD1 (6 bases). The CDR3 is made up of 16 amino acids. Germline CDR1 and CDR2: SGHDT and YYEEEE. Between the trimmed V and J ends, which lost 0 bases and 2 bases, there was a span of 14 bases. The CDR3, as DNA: TGTGCCAGCAGCTTGGCCTACGGCAGGGGTCAAGAGACCCAGTACTTC. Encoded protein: CASSLAYGRGQETQYF.

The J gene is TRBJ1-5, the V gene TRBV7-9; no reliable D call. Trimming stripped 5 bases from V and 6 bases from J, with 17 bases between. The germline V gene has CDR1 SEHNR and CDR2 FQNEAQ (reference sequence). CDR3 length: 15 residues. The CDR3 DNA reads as TGTGCCAGCAGCCCACGCGGACCGGACGGTCAGCCCCAGCATTTT. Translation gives CASSPRGPDGQPQHF.

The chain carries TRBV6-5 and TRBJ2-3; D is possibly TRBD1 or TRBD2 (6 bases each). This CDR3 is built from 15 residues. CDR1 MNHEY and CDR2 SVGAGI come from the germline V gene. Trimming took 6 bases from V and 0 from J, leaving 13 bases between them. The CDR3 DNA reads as TGTGCCAGCAGCTACGGGGGCCGAAGCACAGATACGCAGTATTTT. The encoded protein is CASSYGGRSTDTQYF.

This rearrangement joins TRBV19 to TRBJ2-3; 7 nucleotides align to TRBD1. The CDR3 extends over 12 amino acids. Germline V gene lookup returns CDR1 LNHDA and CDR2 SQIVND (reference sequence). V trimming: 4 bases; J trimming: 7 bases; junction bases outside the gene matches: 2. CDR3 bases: TGTGCCAGTAGTAGACAGGGTAATACGCAGTATTTT. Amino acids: CASSRQGNTQYF.

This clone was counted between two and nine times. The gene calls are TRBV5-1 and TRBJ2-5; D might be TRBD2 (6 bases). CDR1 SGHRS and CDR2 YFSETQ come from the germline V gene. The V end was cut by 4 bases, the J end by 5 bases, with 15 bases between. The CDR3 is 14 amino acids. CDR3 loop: CASSPSGVEETQYF. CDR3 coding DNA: TGCGCCAGCAGCCCTTCGGGGGTGGAGGAGACCCAGTACTTC. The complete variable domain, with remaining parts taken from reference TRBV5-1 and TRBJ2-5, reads KAGVTQTPRYLIKTRGQQVTLSCSPISGHRSVSWYQQTPGQGLQFLFEYFSETQRNKGNFPGRFSGRQFSNSRSEMNVSTLELGDSALYLCASSPSGVEETQYFGPGTRLLVL.